The 14 T cell receptor beta chains reported below all come from one sample, sequenced in a study of blood T cell repertoires in COVID-19. Produced via immunoSEQ multiplex PCR; TCRdb's table is partial and in-frame only. The table includes about 220,000 clones, about 80% detected once. Material for sequencing was peripheral blood. Source of these receptors: a woman in her thirties or forties with active or convalescent COVID-19.

This clone showed up many times. The genes are TRBV28 and TRBJ2-1; 8 nucleotides agree with TRBD2. The CDR3 extends over 17 amino acids. Germline CDR1 reads MDHEN; CDR2 reads SYDVKM. The J segment lost 6 bases and the V segment lost 6 bases, leaving 16 bases of the junction unmatched. CDR3 loop: CASRGVAGSFLFNEQFF. Here the CDR3 DNA reads TGTGCCAGCAGGGGGGTAGCGGGATCATTCTTGTTCAATGAGCAGTTCTTC.

The rearrangement joins TRBV13 to TRBJ2-7, with 10 bases fitting TRBD1. There are 15 residues in the CDR3. In germline, CDR1 is PRHDT, CDR2 FYEKMQ (reference sequence). With 5 bases clipped from V and 3 bases from J, the junction kept 7 bases outside the gene matches. The CDR3 nucleotides read TGTGCCAGCAGCCACCCGGGACAGGGGATCTACGAGCAGTACTTC. Its protein is CASSHPGQGIYEQYF.

This chain uses TRBV19 with TRBJ1-4; D gene ambiguous. Germline assignment: CDR1 LNHDA and CDR2 SQIVND (reference sequence). The CDR3 sequence is 14 residues long. V lost 5 bases, J lost 8 bases, and 15 bases lay in between. The CDR3 coding sequence is TGTGCCAGTAGTGAACAGTCGGGGTCGGAAAAACTGTTTTTT. Protein product: CASSEQSGSEKLFF.

DNA for the CDR3: TGTGCCAGCAGTTGGCAGGGGGCGGGGACCTTC. The encoded protein is CASSWQGAGTF. The chain combines TRBV12-3 or TRBV12-4 with TRBJ1-2, with 8 bases matching TRBD1. The CDR3 contains 11 residues. Trimming removed 4 bases from V and 14 bases from J; junction bases left unmatched: 6.

This clone was seen just once. V usage is TRBV5-1 and J usage is TRBJ2-1; 9 bases agree with TRBD1. J lost 8 bases, V lost 3 bases, and 6 bases had no gene match. The CDR3 loop spans 14 amino acids. The germline gives CDR1 SGHRS, CDR2 YFSETQ. The CDR3 DNA follows: TGCGCCAGCAGCTCGGGACAGGGAGGCGATGAGCAGTTCTTC. Protein: CASSSGQGGDEQFF. Full variable domain (missing parts from reference TRBV5-1 and TRBJ2-1): KAGVTQTPRYLIKTRGQQVTLSCSPISGHRSVSWYQQTPGQGLQFLFEYFSETQRNKGNFPGRFSGRQFSNSRSEMNVSTLELGDSALYLCASSSGQGGDEQFFGPGTRLTVL.

Written as DNA, the CDR3 is TGTGCCAGCAAGGAGGGGACAGACCAAGAGACCCAGTACTTC. Amino acids: CASKEGTDQETQYF. The chain couples TRBV7-3 to TRBJ2-5; tentative D call: TRBD1 (7 bases). V lost 7 bases, J lost 0 bases, and 12 bases lay in between. CDR1 is SGHTA, CDR2 FQGTGA, per germline. This CDR3 is 14 amino acids long. Full variable domain (rest looked up from reference TRBV7-3 and TRBJ2-5): GAGVSQTPSNKVTEKGKYVELRCDPISGHTALYWYRQSLGQGPEFLIYFQGTGAADDSGLPNDRFFAVRPEGSVSTLKIQRTERGDSAVYLCASKEGTDQETQYFGPGTRLLVL.

The V call is TRBV2, the J call TRBJ2-1, with D perhaps matching TRBD1 (6 bases). Germline values: CDR1 SNHLY, CDR2 FYNNEI. CDR3 size: 15 residues. Trimming took off 8 bases at V and 7 bases at J, with 21 bases between the two ends. CDR3 protein: CASAAKPTGSNEQFF. The CDR3 coding sequence is TGTGCCAGCGCCGCCAAACCTACAGGGTCGAATGAGCAGTTCTTC.

This clone was seen once. The chain uses TRBV28 and TRBJ2-1; unclear D gene. CDR1 and CDR2 (germline): MDHEN, SYDVKM. The CDR3 spans 11 residues. Trimming removed 4 bases at V and 5 bases at J, with 3 bases between. In nucleotides, the CDR3 is TGTGCCAGCAGTTGGCACAATGAGCAGTTCTTC. This gives the protein CASSWHNEQFF.

This clone has just one count. The chain links TRBV18 to TRBJ2-7, with D possibly being TRBD2 (6 bases). The CDR3 spans 14 residues. CDR1 and CDR2 from the germline V gene are KGHSH and LQKENI. V dropped 1 base and J dropped 4 bases, with 11 bases sitting between them. CDR3 DNA sequence: TGTGCCAGCTCACCACTAGGAGGGAAGTACGAGCAGTACTTC. Residues: CASSPLGGKYEQYF.

The rearrangement joins TRBV14 to TRBJ1-4, with 9 bases aligning to TRBD1. V trimming: 4 bases; J trimming: 2 bases; junction bases outside the gene matches: 5. The CDR3 runs 16 residues. CDR1 and CDR2 (germline): SGHDN, FVKESK. Written as DNA, the CDR3 is TGTGCCAGCAGCCGAGGACAGGGGACCACTAATGAAAAACTGTTTTTT. The encoded protein is CASSRGQGTTNEKLFF.

The chain joins TRBV5-1 to TRBJ1-1; a possible D gene is TRBD1 (5 bases). The CDR3 consists of 14 residues. The V and J ends lost 4 bases and 1 base respectively, with 11 bases between them. Germline CDR1 reads SGHRS; CDR2 reads YFSETQ. CDR3 DNA sequence: TGCGCCAGCAGCCGGGGGGACGGGAACACTGAAGCTTTCTTT. Its translation: CASSRGDGNTEAFF.

The V call is TRBV6-5, the J call TRBJ2-1; D not resolved. The CDR3 length is 15 residues. Between the trimmed V and J ends, which lost 1 base and 6 bases, there was a span of 13 bases. CDR1 MNHEY and CDR2 SVGAGI come from the germline V gene. CDR3 protein: CASSYYLDSINEQFF. DNA for the CDR3: TGTGCCAGCAGTTACTACCTAGACTCAATCAATGAGCAGTTCTTC.

V and J are TRBV6-1 and TRBJ1-2, with 7 bases that match TRBD1. V dropped 2 bases and J dropped 3; count of bases not matched to a gene: 6. The CDR3 has 15 amino acids. Germline CDR1 MNHNS, CDR2 SASEGT. CDR3 loop: CASSEFTGAHYGYTF. CDR3 DNA: TGTGCCAGCAGTGAATTTACAGGGGCGCACTATGGCTACACCTTC.

V gene TRBV19 combines with J gene TRBJ2-5, with TRBD2 identical over 13 bases. The V segment lost 1 base and the J segment 1 base; nucleotides outside the gene matches: 3. This CDR3 spans 17 amino acids. Germline V lookup: CDR1 LNHDA, CDR2 SQIVND (reference sequence). CDR3 region: CASSIARLAGGQETQYF. The CDR3 DNA sequence: TGTGCCAGTAGTATAGCCAGACTAGCGGGAGGCCAAGAGACCCAGTACTTC.